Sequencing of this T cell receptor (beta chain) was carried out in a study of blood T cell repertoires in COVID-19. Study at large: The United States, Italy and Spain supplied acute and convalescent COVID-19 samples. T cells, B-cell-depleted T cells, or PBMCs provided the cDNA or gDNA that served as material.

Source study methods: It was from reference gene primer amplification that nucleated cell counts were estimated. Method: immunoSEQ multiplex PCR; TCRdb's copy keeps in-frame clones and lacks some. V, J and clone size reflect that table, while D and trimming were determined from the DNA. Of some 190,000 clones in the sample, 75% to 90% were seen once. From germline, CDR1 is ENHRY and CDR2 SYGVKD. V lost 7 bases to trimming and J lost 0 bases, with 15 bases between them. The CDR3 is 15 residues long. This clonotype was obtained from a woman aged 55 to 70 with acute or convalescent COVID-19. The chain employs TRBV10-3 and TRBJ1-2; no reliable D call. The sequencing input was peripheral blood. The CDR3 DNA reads TGTGCCATCACCCGTGGTGAGGGCCCTAACTATGGCTACACCTTC. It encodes CAITRGEGPNYGYTF.